Described below is a single TCR beta chain sequence and its context. As handled by the study authors: The assay estimated nucleated cells by amplifying reference gene primers. Profiled with immunoSEQ multiplex PCR; TCRdb holds only in-frame clones, not every one. V, J and clone size derive from that table, while D and trimming were established from the DNA sequence. This table holds some 85,000 clones, just under 80% found once. While infection was still active, Seattle patients were enrolled and then followed longitudinally. The data were obtained in a study of blood T cell repertoires in COVID-19. Study-wide context: COVID-19 samples, acute and convalescent, were from the United States, Italy and Spain.

The CDR3 has 18 residues. Germline CDR1 is LNHNV and CDR2 is YYDKDF (reference sequence). V dropped 0 bases and J dropped 6; count of bases not matched to a gene: 14. The V and J genes are TRBV15 and TRBJ1-3; 7 bases map to TRBD1. The TCR comes from a man between 65 and 79 years old with COVID-19, enrolled during active disease. Sequencing was done on a sample of peripheral blood. CDR3 amino acids: CATSRDAPGGTASNTIYF. The CDR3 region has the DNA TGTGCCACCAGCAGAGATGCTCCCGGAGGGACAGCCTCAAACACCATATATTTT.